This paragraph reports one T cell receptor beta chain. Its specificity is unknown. The CDR3 has 16 amino acids. V shed 5 bases and J shed 1 base, with 15 bases lying between them. This entry is derived from a study of post-analysis software for immune sequencing data. General study findings and limits: Patients used a handful of TRBV segments, including TRBV5-6, TRBV5-1 and TRBV20-1, more often than controls.

Unique molecular identifiers were present in the TCR beta cDNA libraries. TCRdb ran MiXCR on the PCR reads and lists one entry per CDR3 protein. There are hundreds of thousands of distinct CDR3 sequences in the sample; about 32% occur only once, and under 0.7% lies in the top ten. The sequencing input was blood. The chain uses TRBV12-3 or TRBV12-4 and TRBJ1-5; D call uncertain. The TCR sequence derives from a girl aged 10 to 17 with multiple sclerosis. CDR3 sequence reads: CASSTSLWGSNQPQHF. In nucleotides, the CDR3 is TGTGCCAGCAGTACCTCCTTATGGGGAAGCAATCAGCCCCAGCATTTT.